This T cell receptor beta chain was profiled in a study of OX40 agonist ivuxolimab in advanced cancers. Findings and limits, study-wide: The CD4+ and CD8+ T cells in the blood had expanded clonally by week 6 at 0.1 to 3.0 mg/kg.

Clones were read by immunoSEQ multiplex PCR, and TCRdb kept only the in-frame ones, dropping some. The profile shows 44,000 or so clones, approximately 91% of them singletons. Trimming shortened V by 6 bases and J by 5 bases, and 20 bases separated the two germline ends. This CDR3 comprises 15 residues. Germline V gene data show CDR1 as SGHVS and CDR2 as FQNEAQ. A word on this clone: Its antigen is still unknown.

This sequence originates from an adult with an advanced solid tumor such as melanoma, head and neck, liver or kidney cancer. This sample comprised CD4+ or CD8+ T cells sorted from blood, obtained in a trial of the OX40 agonist ivuxolimab. The chain joins TRBV7-8 to TRBJ2-7; D ambiguous. This CDR3 is CASRQRAESRNEQYF. DNA for the CDR3: TGTGCCAGCAGACAAAGGGCTGAGTCTCGGAACGAGCAGTACTTC.